The clone carrying this T cell receptor beta chain was observed a handful of times. This sample is part of a study of cytomegalovirus exposure and HLA in healthy donors. Amplification used 60 Vbeta primers and 13 Jbeta primers. Measured with immunoSEQ multiplex PCR; TCRdb has only the in-frame clones, and not every one. The sample has approximately 160,000 clones; approximately 80% are singletons. Trimming took 3 bases from V and 2 from J; bases not matched to a gene: 10. The germline V gene encodes CDR1 SQVTM and CDR2 ANQGSEA. The CDR3 is 16 residues long. The chain links TRBV29-1 to TRBJ2-7; TRBD2 aligns across 10 bases. The sample comprised PBMCs. The source is a woman between 40 and 50 years old in good health and CMV-seropositive. Written as DNA, the CDR3 is TGCAGCGTTGATAGGGGTAGCGGGGGGTTTACCTACGAGCAGTACTTC. It yields the protein CSVDRGSGGFTYEQYF.